The 26 T cell receptor beta chains listed next were all sequenced from one sample in a study of blood T cell repertoires in COVID-19. The method was immunoSEQ multiplex PCR; TCRdb's version includes in-frame clones alone and lacks a portion of them. The sample lists roughly 180,000 clones; around 85% were seen once. The source material was peripheral blood. These receptors came from a woman aged 55-69 years with acute or convalescent COVID-19.

V is TRBV19 and J is TRBJ2-7; 7 bases are a match to TRBD1. The CDR3 length is 14 residues. CDR1 is LNHDA, CDR2 SQIVND, per germline (reference sequence). Trimming took 3 bases from V and 3 from J; bases not matched to a gene: 5. The CDR3 region is CASSITAGGYEQYF. The CDR3, as DNA: TGTGCCAGTAGTATTACCGCAGGGGGCTACGAGCAGTACTTC.

The gene calls are TRBV4-2 and TRBJ1-5; maybe TRBD1 (6 bases). V dropped 3 bases and J dropped 5 bases, with 11 bases sitting between them. The CDR3 consists of 14 residues. Germline CDR1 reads LGHNA; CDR2 reads YNFKEQ. CDR3 sequence reads: CASSQRSGDQPQHF. Here the CDR3 DNA reads TGTGCCAGCAGCCAGCGGTCAGGGGATCAGCCCCAGCATTTT.

The rearrangement joins TRBV2 to TRBJ1-2; D may be TRBD1 (6 bases). The CDR3 totals 14 residues. The germline V gene encodes CDR1 SNHLY and CDR2 FYNNEI. Deletions cut 7 bases from V and 8 bases from J, with 20 bases between. The CDR3 bases are TGTGCCAGCACAGGGGCGAACGCCTGGGGAGGCTACACCTTC. It encodes CASTGANAWGGYTF.

This chain links TRBV19 with TRBJ2-2, with a tentative D call TRBD1 (6 bases). The ends were cut back, 7 bases at V and 3 bases at J, with 18 bases in the middle. The CDR3 has 16 amino acids. From germline, CDR1 is LNHDA and CDR2 SQIVND (reference sequence). CDR3 protein: CASTHPSGVDTGELFF. CDR3 bases: TGTGCCAGTACCCACCCATCAGGGGTGGACACCGGGGAGCTGTTTTTT. Based on the CDR3 plus reference TRBV19 and TRBJ2-2, the full variable domain is DGGITQSPKYLFRKEGQNVTLSCEQNLNHDAMYWYRQDPGQGLRLIYYSQIVNDFQKGDIAEGYSVSREKKESFPLTVTSAQKNPTAFYLCASTHPSGVDTGELFFGEGSRLTVL.

This chain connects TRBV6-1 to TRBJ2-2, with 9 bases that match TRBD2. With V trimmed by 0 bases and J by 4 bases, 9 bases remained unmatched. Germline V CDR1 and CDR2: MNHNS, SASEGT. The CDR3 is 18 residues long. Written as DNA, the CDR3 is TGTGCCAGCAGTGAAGCGCTTCTGGCGGGAGGGTTCACCGGGGAGCTGTTTTTT. Translated: CASSEALLAGGFTGELFF.

The rearrangement joins TRBV7-8 to TRBJ1-1; D gene unclear. Trimming removed 5 bases at V and 7 bases at J, with 8 bases between. CDR3 size: 11 residues. CDR1 is SGHVS, CDR2 FQNEAQ, per germline. CDR3 DNA sequence: TGTGCCAGCAGCAACCGGGGTGAAGCTTTCTTT. Translation gives CASSNRGEAFF.

V is TRBV11-3 and J is TRBJ1-6, with D tentatively TRBD1 (6 bases). V was clipped by 8 bases and J by 7 bases, with 21 bases between them. There are 16 residues in the CDR3. From germline, CDR1 is SGHNT and CDR2 YENEEA. CDR3 amino acids: CASQPRGGASNSPLHF. CDR3 nucleotides: TGTGCCAGCCAACCCCGGGGGGGGGCAAGCAATTCACCCCTCCACTTT. The complete variable domain, with remaining parts taken from reference TRBV11-3 and TRBJ1-6, reads EAGVVQSPRYKIIEKKQPVAFWCNPISGHNTLYWYLQNLGQGPELLIRYENEEAVDDSQLPKDRFSAERLKGVDSTLKIQPAELGDSAVYLCASQPRGGASNSPLHFGNGTRLTVT.

The rearrangement links TRBV30 to TRBJ1-1; D possibly corresponds to TRBD1 (5 bases). The V end was cut by 0 bases, the J end by 4 bases, with 15 bases between. The CDR3 length is 15 residues. The germline CDR1 and CDR2 sequences are GTSNPN and SVGIG (reference sequence). The CDR3 loop is CAWSVNPLQGTEAFF. The CDR3 region has the DNA TGTGCCTGGAGTGTAAACCCTCTCCAGGGCACTGAAGCTTTCTTT.

This clone was seen only once. The CDR3 spells CASSWGQGSSGANVLTF. CDR3 coding DNA: TGTGCCAGCTCATGGGGACAGGGAAGCTCTGGGGCCAACGTCCTGACTTTC. V gene TRBV18 combines with J gene TRBJ2-6; TRBD1 agrees at 9 bases. The germline V gene encodes CDR1 KGHSH and CDR2 LQKENI. The ends lost 5 bases at V and 0 bases at J; junction bases unmatched: 5. CDR3 length equals 17 residues.

The chain is built from TRBV13 and TRBJ2-7, with D tentatively TRBD1 (7 bases). Germline CDR1 and CDR2: PRHDT and FYEKMQ (reference sequence). With 6 bases removed from V and 8 bases from J, the gap between germline ends came to 26 bases. The CDR3 extends over 16 amino acids. As DNA, the CDR3 is TGTGCCAGCAGGAAGGCAGGGGGGCGTCTTGCGACAAAGCAGTACTTC. This translates into CASRKAGGRLATKQYF.

The chain links TRBV7-3 to TRBJ2-1; the match to TRBD2 covers 9 bases. Trimming at V came to 5 bases and at J to 0 bases, leaving 5 bases not matched to a gene. CDR3 length equals 16 residues. Germline lookup yields CDR1 SGHTA and CDR2 FQGTGA. CDR3 bases: TGTGCCAGCAGCCCCCAACTAGCGGGCTCCTACAATGAGCAGTTCTTC. Translating it yields CASSPQLAGSYNEQFF.

V gene TRBV2 combines with J gene TRBJ2-7; TRBD2 matches at 8 bases. This CDR3 region has 15 residues. Trimming took 7 bases from V and 0 from J; bases not matched to a gene: 8. From germline, CDR1 is SNHLY and CDR2 FYNNEI. CDR3 sequence (DNA): TGTGCCAGCACCACCCGCCGGGGGGGCTCCTACGAGCAGTACTTC. It translates to CASTTRRGGSYEQYF.

This clone has a single count. This chain connects TRBV29-1 to TRBJ2-5; D perhaps matches TRBD2 (7 bases). CDR3 size: 12 residues. V was clipped by 6 bases and J by 7 bases, with 15 bases between them. Germline V gene sequence: CDR1 SQVTM, CDR2 ANQGSEA. The CDR3 loop is CSVGGAMGTQYF. DNA for the CDR3: TGCAGCGTGGGGGGGGCGATGGGGACCCAGTACTTC.

This sequence joins TRBV3-1 (or the pseudogene TRBV3-2) and TRBJ2-3; perhaps TRBD2 as D (5 bases). This CDR3 comprises 15 residues. Trimming took off 4 bases at V and 3 bases at J, with 14 bases between the two ends. Germline CDR1 reads LGHDT; CDR2 reads YNNKEL (reference sequence). CDR3 DNA sequence: TGTGCCAGCAGCCTATCCTCGTCGGGGACAGATACGCAGTATTTT. This gives the protein CASSLSSSGTDTQYF.

This clone has just a few counts. The sample holds other DNA sequences that translate to the same CDR3. The J gene is TRBJ2-4, the V gene TRBV3-1 (or the pseudogene TRBV3-2); TRBD2 agrees at 13 bases. With V trimmed by 4 bases and J by 5 bases, 5 bases remained unmatched. This CDR3 region has 16 residues. From germline, CDR1 is LGHDT and CDR2 YNNKEL (reference sequence). DNA for the CDR3: TGTGCCAGCAGCCCCCGACTAGCGGGGGGAGAAAACATTCAGTACTTC. It encodes CASSPRLAGGENIQYF.

The chain links TRBV3-1 (or the pseudogene TRBV3-2) to TRBJ2-1; 7 bases match TRBD1. This CDR3 spans 18 amino acids. Trimming removed 0 bases from V and 4 bases from J; junction bases left unmatched: 12. Germline V gene sequence: CDR1 LGHDT, CDR2 YNNKEL (reference sequence). The CDR3 DNA follows: TGTGCCAGCAGCCAAGAAAACCTAGGGGGCCGGCCTTACAATGAGCAGTTCTTC. It translates to CASSQENLGGRPYNEQFF.

This clone was seen once. This rearrangement joins TRBV20-1 to TRBJ1-1; no clear D. The CDR3 loop spans 11 amino acids. Germline V gene data show CDR1 as DFQATT and CDR2 as SNEGSKA (reference sequence). Trimming shortened V by 0 bases and J by 10 bases, and 9 bases separated the two germline ends. DNA of the CDR3: TGCAGTGCTAGAGATCGTCGGGTAGCTTTCTTT. Translation: CSARDRRVAFF.

V usage is TRBV5-1 and J usage is TRBJ1-1; D unresolved. Germline V gene lookup returns CDR1 SGHRS and CDR2 YFSETQ. CDR3 size: 13 residues. V was pared by 4 bases and J by 8 bases, with 15 bases between. In nucleotides, the CDR3 is TGCGCCAGCAGCGGGGAGTATGACGGAGAAGCTTTCTTT. Translating gives CASSGEYDGEAFF.

The CDR3 here is CASSFPRRARNTEAFF. DNA for the CDR3: TGTGCCAGCAGCTTTCCCCGGCGGGCACGGAACACTGAAGCTTTCTTT. V gene TRBV7-6 combines with J gene TRBJ1-1; unclear D gene. V was pared by 3 bases and J by 1 base, with 15 bases between. Per germline, CDR1 SGHVS and CDR2 FNYEAQ. The CDR3 sequence is 16 residues long.

The CDR3 spells CASSLRQNYGYTF. For the CDR3, the DNA is TGTGCCAGCAGTTTAAGACAGAACTATGGCTACACCTTC. J is TRBJ1-2 and V is TRBV28; possibly TRBD1 for D (5 bases). Trimming left V 2 bases short and J 2 bases short, with 6 bases between. The length of the CDR3 is 13 residues. The germline CDR1 and CDR2 sequences are MDHEN and SYDVKM.

The chain links TRBV5-1 to TRBJ1-2; D is unclear. The CDR3 has 13 residues. The germline V gene has CDR1 SGHRS and CDR2 YFSETQ. With 4 bases removed from V and 10 bases from J, the gap between germline ends came to 17 bases. The DNA for the CDR3 is TGCGCCAGCAGCCGCGACAAGGCAGTGACCTACACCTTC. It is translated as CASSRDKAVTYTF.

The genes are TRBV3-1 (or the pseudogene TRBV3-2) and TRBJ2-7; TRBD2 agrees at 12 bases. V was pared by 4 bases and J by 0 bases, with 1 base of the junction left unmatched. This CDR3 region has 15 residues. Germline loops: CDR1 LGHDT, CDR2 YNNKEL (reference sequence). CDR3 sequence (DNA): TGTGCCAGCAGCCCTAGCGGGAGGGGCTCCTACGAGCAGTACTTC. Its protein is CASSPSGRGSYEQYF.

J is TRBJ2-3 and V is TRBV7-2, with D tentatively TRBD1 (5 bases). Germline V lookup: CDR1 SGHTA, CDR2 FQGNSA. The V and J ends lost 0 bases and 4 bases respectively, with 14 bases between them. CDR3 length equals 16 residues. For the CDR3, the DNA is TGTGCCAGCAGCTTAGCGTCGCATAGGGGCTCAGATACGCAGTATTTT. Translation: CASSLASHRGSDTQYF.

The CDR3 nucleotides read TGCGCCAGCAGCCCCCTTAGGACTAGCGGCAATGAGCAGTTCTTC. Translated, it gives CASSPLRTSGNEQFF. This chain joins TRBV4-1 and TRBJ2-1; 10 bases agree with TRBD2. Germline CDR1 MGHRA, CDR2 YSYEKL. This CDR3 has 15 residues. The trim removed 4 bases at V and 6 bases at J, leaving 6 bases unmatched.

The count of this clone is one. The rearrangement links TRBV5-6 to TRBJ1-2; 10 bases are shared with TRBD1. CDR1 and CDR2 from the germline V gene are SGHDT and YYEEEE. This CDR3 comprises 16 residues. The V segment lost 4 bases and the J segment 5 bases; nucleotides outside the gene matches: 11. For the CDR3, the DNA is TGTGCCAGCAGCGCCGCCGGGACAGGGGCGGGTTATGGCTACACCTTC. Protein product: CASSAAGTGAGYGYTF. Filled out from reference TRBV5-6 and TRBJ1-2, the complete variable domain reads DAGVTQSPTHLIKTRGQQVTLRCSPKSGHDTVSWYQQALGQGPQFIFQYYEEEERQRGNFPDRFSGHQFPNYSSELNVNALLLGDSALYLCASSAAGTGAGYGYTFGSGTRLTVV.

The sample holds one count of this clone. This rearrangement joins TRBV30 to TRBJ2-3; a possible D gene is TRBD2 (7 bases). This CDR3 has 15 residues. Deletions cut 5 bases from V and 0 bases from J, with 15 bases between. Germline V gives CDR1 GTSNPN, CDR2 SVGIG (reference sequence). CDR3: CAWAMGGASTDTQYF. CDR3 sequence (DNA): TGTGCCTGGGCTATGGGGGGGGCTAGCACAGATACGCAGTATTTT.